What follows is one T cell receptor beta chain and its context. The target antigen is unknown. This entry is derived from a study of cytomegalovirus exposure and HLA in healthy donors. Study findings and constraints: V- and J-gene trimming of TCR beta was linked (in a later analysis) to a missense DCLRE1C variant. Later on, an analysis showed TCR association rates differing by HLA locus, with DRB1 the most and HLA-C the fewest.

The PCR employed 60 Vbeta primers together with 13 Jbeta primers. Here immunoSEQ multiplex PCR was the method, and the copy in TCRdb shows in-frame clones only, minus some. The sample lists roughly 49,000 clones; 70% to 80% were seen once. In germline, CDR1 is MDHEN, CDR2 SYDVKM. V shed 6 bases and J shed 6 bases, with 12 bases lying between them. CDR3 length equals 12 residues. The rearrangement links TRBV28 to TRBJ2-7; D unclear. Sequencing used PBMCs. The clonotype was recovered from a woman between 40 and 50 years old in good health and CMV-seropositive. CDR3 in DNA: TGTGCCAGCAGGCCGACTCTACGCGAGCAGTACTTC. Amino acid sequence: CASRPTLREQYF. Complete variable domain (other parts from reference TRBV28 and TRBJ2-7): DVKVTQSSRYLVKRTGEKVFLECVQDMDHENMFWYRQDPGLGLRLIYFSYDVKMKEKGDIPEGYSVSREKKERFSLILESASTNQTSMYLCASRPTLREQYFGPGTRLTVT.